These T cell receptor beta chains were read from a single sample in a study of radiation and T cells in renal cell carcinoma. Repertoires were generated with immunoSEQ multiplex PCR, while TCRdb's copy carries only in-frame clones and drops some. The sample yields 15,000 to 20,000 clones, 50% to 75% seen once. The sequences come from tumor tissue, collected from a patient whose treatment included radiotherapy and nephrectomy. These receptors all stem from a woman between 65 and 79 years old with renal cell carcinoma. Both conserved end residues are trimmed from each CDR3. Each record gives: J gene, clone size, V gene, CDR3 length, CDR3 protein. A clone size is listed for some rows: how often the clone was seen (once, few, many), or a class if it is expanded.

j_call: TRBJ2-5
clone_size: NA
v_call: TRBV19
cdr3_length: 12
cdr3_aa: ASSLRRDQETQY

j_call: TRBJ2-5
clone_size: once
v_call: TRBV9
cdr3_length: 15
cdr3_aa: ASSAHDLAGVGQTQY

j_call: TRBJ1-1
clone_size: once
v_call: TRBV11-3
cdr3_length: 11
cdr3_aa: ASSLGGNTEAF

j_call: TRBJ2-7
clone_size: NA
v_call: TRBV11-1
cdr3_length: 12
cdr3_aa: ASREGGIDYEQY

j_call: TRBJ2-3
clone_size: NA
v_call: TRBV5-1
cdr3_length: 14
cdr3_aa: ASRASGGKSTDTQY

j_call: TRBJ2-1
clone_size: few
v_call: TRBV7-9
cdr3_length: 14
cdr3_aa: ASSPPSAGGGNEQF

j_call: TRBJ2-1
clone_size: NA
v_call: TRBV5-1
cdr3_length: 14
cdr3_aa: ASSGTTHSSYNEQF

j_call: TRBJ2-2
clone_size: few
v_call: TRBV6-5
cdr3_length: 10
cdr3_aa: ASRRDRFELF

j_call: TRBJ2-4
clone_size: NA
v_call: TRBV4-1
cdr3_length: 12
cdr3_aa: ASSQERPGDIQY

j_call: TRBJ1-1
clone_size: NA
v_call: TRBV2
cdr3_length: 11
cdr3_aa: ASGNRDDTEAF

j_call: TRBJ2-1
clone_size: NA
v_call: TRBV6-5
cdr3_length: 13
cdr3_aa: ASSTPSGPLNEQF

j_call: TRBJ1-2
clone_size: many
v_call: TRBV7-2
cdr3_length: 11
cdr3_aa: ASSLSRDNGYT

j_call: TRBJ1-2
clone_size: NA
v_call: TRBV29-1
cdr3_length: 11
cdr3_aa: SVESGGDYGYT

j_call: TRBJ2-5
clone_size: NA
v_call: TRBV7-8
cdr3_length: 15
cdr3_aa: ASSSAGLAGVQETQY

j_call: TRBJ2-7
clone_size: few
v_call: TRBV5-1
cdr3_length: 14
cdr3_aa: ASSSDPGTGKAEQY

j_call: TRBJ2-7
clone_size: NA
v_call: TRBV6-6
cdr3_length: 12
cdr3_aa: ASSLDLSSYEQY

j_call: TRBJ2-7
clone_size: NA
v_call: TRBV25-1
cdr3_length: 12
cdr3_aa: ASSGTGMTYEQY

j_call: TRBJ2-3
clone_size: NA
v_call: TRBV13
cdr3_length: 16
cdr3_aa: ASSSSLLAGALRDTQY

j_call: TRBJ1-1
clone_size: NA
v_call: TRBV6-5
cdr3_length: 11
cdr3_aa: ASSPGTEGEAF

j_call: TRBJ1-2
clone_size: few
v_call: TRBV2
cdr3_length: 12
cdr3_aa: ASSAEVSLYGYT

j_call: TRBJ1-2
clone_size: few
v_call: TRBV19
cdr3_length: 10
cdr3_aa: ASLQGAYGYT

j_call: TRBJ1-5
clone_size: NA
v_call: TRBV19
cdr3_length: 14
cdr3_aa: ASSIVGTGGVQPQH

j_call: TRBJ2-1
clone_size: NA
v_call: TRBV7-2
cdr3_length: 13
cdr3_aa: ASSSTSGIFHEQF

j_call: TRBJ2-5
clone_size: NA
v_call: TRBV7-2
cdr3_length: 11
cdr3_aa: ASSARTGGTQY

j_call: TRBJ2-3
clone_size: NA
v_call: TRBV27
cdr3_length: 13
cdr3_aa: ASSAGLAGTDTQY

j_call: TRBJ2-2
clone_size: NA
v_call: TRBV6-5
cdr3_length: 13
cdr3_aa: ASSSGTGATGELF

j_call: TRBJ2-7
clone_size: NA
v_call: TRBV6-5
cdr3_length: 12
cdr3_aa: ASRINREVGEQY

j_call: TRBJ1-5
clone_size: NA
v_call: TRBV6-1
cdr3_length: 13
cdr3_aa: ASSRGAASNQPQH

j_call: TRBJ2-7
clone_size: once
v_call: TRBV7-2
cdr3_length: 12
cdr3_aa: ASSFSGPPYEQY

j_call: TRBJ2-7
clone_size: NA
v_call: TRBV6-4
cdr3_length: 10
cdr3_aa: ASSDPPPSRS

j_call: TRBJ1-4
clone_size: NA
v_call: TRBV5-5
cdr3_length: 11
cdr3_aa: ASSSGTYEKLF

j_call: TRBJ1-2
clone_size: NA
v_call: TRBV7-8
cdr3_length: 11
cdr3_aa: ASSLGQFYGYT

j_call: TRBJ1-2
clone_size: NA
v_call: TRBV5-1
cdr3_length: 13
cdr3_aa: ASSSSGTGTYGYT

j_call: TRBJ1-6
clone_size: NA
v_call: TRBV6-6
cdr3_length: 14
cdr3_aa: ASSYLLGRGNSPLH

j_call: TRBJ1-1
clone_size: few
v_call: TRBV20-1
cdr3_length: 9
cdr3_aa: SAIGTAEAF

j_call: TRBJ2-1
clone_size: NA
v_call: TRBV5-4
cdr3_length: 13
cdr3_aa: ASSLQRGDYNEQF

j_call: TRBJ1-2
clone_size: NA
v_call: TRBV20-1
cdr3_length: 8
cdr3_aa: SARGAFYT

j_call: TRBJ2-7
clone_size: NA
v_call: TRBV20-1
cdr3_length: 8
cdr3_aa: SASQGEQY

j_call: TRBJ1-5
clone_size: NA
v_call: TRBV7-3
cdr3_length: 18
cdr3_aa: ASSLRVGQGAWGDNQPQH

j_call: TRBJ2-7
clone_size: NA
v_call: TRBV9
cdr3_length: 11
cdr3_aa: ASSGGQHYEQY

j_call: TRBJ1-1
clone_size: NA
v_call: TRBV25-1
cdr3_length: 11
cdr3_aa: ASGNAVGNEAF

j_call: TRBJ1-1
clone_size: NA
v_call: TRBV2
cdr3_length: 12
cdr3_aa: ASTPRRLNTEAF

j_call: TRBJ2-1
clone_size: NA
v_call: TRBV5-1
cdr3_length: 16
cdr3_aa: ASSLGTSGGALLNEQF

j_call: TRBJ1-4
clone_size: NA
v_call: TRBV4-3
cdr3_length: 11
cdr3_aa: ASSQDRMEKLF

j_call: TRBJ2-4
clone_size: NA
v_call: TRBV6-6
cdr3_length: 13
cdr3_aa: ASSTRPGGKNIQY

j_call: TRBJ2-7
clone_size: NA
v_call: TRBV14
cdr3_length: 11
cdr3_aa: ASSQNVIGEQY

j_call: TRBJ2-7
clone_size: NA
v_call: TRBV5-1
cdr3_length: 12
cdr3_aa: ASVLGPQGYEQY

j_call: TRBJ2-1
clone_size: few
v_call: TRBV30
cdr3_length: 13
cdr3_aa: AWRRLGSSYNEQF

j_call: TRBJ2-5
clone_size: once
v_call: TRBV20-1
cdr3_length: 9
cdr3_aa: SREGGETQY